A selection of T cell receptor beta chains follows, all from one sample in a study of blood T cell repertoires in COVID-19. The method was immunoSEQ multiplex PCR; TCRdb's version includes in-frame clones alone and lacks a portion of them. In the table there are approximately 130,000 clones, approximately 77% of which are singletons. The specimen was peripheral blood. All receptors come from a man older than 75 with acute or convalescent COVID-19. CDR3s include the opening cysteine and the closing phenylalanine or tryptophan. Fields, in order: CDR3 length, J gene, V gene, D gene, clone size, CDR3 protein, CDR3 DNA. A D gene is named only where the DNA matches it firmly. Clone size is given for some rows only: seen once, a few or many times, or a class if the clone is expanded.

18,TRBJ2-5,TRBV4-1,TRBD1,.,CASSHAFSTGGIQETQYF,TGCGCCAGCAGCCACGCGTTTTCTACAGGGGGCATCCAAGAGACCCAGTACTTC
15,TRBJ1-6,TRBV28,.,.,CASGSGDPRESPLHF,TGTGCCAGCGGTTCAGGGGACCCCAGGGAGTCACCCCTCCACTTT
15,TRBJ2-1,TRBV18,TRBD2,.,CASSQRTSGNNEQFF,TGTGCCAGCTCACAGCGGACTAGCGGAAACAATGAGCAGTTCTTC
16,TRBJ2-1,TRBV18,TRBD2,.,CASSPNPAGGYNEQFF,TGTGCCAGCTCTCCTAACCCTGCGGGGGGATACAATGAGCAGTTCTTC
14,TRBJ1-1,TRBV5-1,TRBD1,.,CASSPDRGDTEAFF,TGCGCCAGCAGCCCAGACAGGGGAGACACTGAAGCTTTCTTT
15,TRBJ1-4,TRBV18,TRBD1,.,CASSPGTGGNEKLFF,TGTGCCAGCTCACCCGGGACAGGGGGTAATGAAAAACTGTTTTTT
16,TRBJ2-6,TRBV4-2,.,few,CASSLLQGSGANVLTF,TGTGCCAGCAGCCTCCTCCAGGGTTCTGGGGCCAACGTCCTGACTTTC
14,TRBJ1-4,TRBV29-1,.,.,CSVLRGAANEKLFF,TGCAGCGTCCTCAGAGGCGCAGCTAATGAAAAACTGTTTTTT
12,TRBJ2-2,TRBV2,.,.,CASSGPGGELFF,TGTGCCAGCAGTGGGCCGGGTGGGGAGCTGTTTTTT
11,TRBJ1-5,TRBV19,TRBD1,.,CASGQGSPQHF,TGTGCCAGTGGACAGGGCTCGCCCCAGCATTTT
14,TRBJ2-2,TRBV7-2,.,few,CASSLTTNTGELFF,TGTGCCAGCAGCTTAACGACAAACACCGGGGAGCTGTTTTTT
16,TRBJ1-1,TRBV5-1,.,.,CASSLSSRGRDTEAFF,TGCGCCAGCAGCTTGAGTTCTAGGGGGAGGGACACTGAAGCTTTCTTT
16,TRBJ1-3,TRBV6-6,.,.,CASRYNTENSGNTIYF,TGTGCCAGCAGATATAATACAGAGAACTCTGGAAACACCATATATTTT
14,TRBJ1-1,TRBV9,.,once,CASSVVGGGTEAFF,TGTGCCAGCAGCGTAGTCGGAGGAGGTACTGAAGCTTTCTTT
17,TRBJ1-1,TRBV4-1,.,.,CASSQDGMGRGVTEAFF,TGCGCCAGCAGCCAAGACGGTATGGGCAGGGGAGTCACTGAAGCTTTCTTT
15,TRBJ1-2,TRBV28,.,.,CASSLGGTTNYGYTF,TGTGCCAGCAGTTTAGGGGGGACTACTAACTATGGCTACACCTTC
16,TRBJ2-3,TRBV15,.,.,CATSRDRAGASDTQYF,TGTGCCACCAGCAGAGATCGGGCAGGGGCATCAGATACGCAGTATTTT
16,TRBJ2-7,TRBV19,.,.,CASSPAQVVGPYEQYF,TGTGCCAGTAGTCCCGCCCAGGTAGTAGGCCCCTACGAGCAGTACTTC
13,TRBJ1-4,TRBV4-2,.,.,CASRFHSNEKLFF,TGTGCCAGCAGATTCCACAGTAATGAAAAACTGTTTTTT
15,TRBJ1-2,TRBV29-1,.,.,CSVAPRGMGGYGYTF,TGCAGCGTTGCTCCTCGAGGGATGGGTGGCTATGGCTACACCTTC
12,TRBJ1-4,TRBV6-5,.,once,CASTGITEKLFF,TGTGCCAGCACCGGGATAACTGAAAAACTGTTTTTT
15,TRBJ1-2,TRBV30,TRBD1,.,CAWSVGAGTGGGYTF,TGTGCCTGGAGTGTAGGGGCCGGGACAGGTGGTGGCTACACCTTC
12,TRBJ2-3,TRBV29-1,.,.,CSVMTGADTQYF,TGCAGCGTCATGACAGGAGCAGATACGCAGTATTTT
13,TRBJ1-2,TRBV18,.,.,CASSPPGSYGYTF,TGTGCCAGCTCACCCCCGGGTTCCTATGGCTACACCTTC
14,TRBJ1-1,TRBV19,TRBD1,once,CASSLDREVPEAFF,TGTGCCAGTAGTCTGGACAGGGAGGTCCCTGAAGCTTTCTTT
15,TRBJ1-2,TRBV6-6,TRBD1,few,CASSYTGGAKNGYTF,TGTGCCAGCAGTTACACAGGGGGCGCGAAAAATGGCTACACCTTC
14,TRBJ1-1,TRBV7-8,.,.,CASSFQAGNTEAFF,TGTGCCAGCAGCTTTCAGGCCGGGAACACTGAAGCTTTCTTT
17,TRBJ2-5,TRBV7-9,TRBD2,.,CASSLGISGGAWETQYF,TGTGCCAGCAGCTTAGGCATAAGCGGGGGGGCCTGGGAGACCCAGTACTTC
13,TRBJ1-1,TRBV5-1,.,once,CASSFGQNTEAFF,TGCGCCAGCAGCTTTGGACAGAACACTGAAGCTTTCTTT
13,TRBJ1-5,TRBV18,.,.,CASSTDSNQPQHF,TGTGCCAGCTCAACAGATAGCAATCAGCCCCAGCATTTT
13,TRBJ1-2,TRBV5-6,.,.,CASSLNRVIGYTF,TGTGCCAGCAGCTTGAACAGGGTAATAGGCTACACCTTC
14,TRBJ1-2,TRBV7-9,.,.,CASTQKGGTYGYTF,TGTGCCAGCACCCAAAAGGGAGGAACCTATGGCTACACCTTC
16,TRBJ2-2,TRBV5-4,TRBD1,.,CASSRDRGSNTGELFF,TGTGCCAGCAGCAGGGACAGGGGGTCGAACACCGGGGAGCTGTTTTTT
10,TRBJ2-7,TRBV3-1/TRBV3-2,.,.,CASGRYEQYF,TGTGCCAGCGGGCGATACGAGCAGTACTTC
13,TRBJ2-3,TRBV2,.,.,CASGAGSTDTQYF,TGTGCCAGCGGAGCCGGGAGCACAGATACGCAGTATTTT
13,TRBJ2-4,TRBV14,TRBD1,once,CASSRTGRNIQYF,TGTGCCAGCAGCCGGACAGGCCGAAACATTCAGTACTTC
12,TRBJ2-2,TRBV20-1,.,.,CSASSTTGELFF,TGCAGTGCTAGTAGCACCACCGGGGAGCTGTTTTTT
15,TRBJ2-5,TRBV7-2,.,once,CASSLTWRNQETQYF,TGTGCCAGCAGCTTGACGTGGCGGAACCAAGAGACCCAGTACTTC
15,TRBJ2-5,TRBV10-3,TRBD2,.,CAISVASGGRETQYF,TGTGCCATCAGTGTAGCTAGCGGGGGGCGGGAGACCCAGTACTTC
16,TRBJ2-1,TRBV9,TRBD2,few,CASSVATRLAGTEQFF,TGTGCCAGCAGCGTAGCTACCCGACTAGCGGGGACTGAGCAGTTCTTC